These T cell receptor beta chains were read from a single sample in a study of blood T cells in healthy people across ages. In TCRdb, the 5' RACE reads were re-called with MiXCR into one record per CDR3 protein. The data contain approximately 670,000 distinct CDR3 sequences, around 41% of them singletons. The material sequenced was blood. These receptors all come from a man aged 80 or over in good health. Both conserved end residues are part of each CDR3. A clone size is listed for some rows: how often the clone was seen (once, few, many), or a class if it is expanded.

few	TRBV7-2	TRBJ2-7	CASSLERGGFYEQYF
many	TRBV6-1	TRBJ2-5	CASSGMGQGNNEQYF
-	TRBV27	TRBJ1-6	CASSFRENSPLHF
-	TRBV7-2	TRBJ2-7	CASSQNWGEQYF
-	TRBV7-2	TRBJ2-1	CASSLSTSSYNEQFF
-	TRBV12-3/TRBV12-4	TRBJ1-5	CASSLGGQGAQPQHF
-	TRBV3-1	TRBJ2-7	CASSQGQGSVYEQYF
many	TRBV14	TRBJ2-4	CASSGRGVKNIQYF
-	TRBV27	TRBJ2-3	CASSLGSGTSKDTQYF
-	TRBV7-6	TRBJ1-4	CASSLNAGGRTNEKLFF
few	TRBV3-1	TRBJ2-7	CASSQGNNRGQYF
many	TRBV24-1	TRBJ2-5	CATKSRLGETQYF
-	TRBV4-2	TRBJ2-1	CASSQDSGGGRNDNEQFF
few	TRBV27	TRBJ2-3	CASNRERTARGGTQYF
many	TRBV5-6	TRBJ2-1	CASSLADWAHKNNEQFF
-	TRBV24-1	TRBJ2-5	CATSDPTLGQETQYF
-	TRBV20-1	TRBJ2-3	CSAEGNTQYF
-	TRBV28	TRBJ2-5	CASSLPKTSGGQYF
-	TRBV6-2/TRBV6-3	TRBJ2-3	CASSYVRADTQYF
many	TRBV29-1	TRBJ2-7	CSVELGGGQGVNEQYF
few	TRBV7-3	TRBJ2-1	CASSLSLAGDHNEQFF
few	TRBV24-1	TRBJ2-1	CATSETAGGPGEQFF
-	TRBV7-2	TRBJ2-7	CASSFAREGFRYF
-	TRBV28	TRBJ2-5	CASTMDGQETQYF
-	TRBV5-1	TRBJ1-2	CASSTGTGGLVYTF
-	TRBV20-1	TRBJ2-4	CSARRGADIQYF
-	TRBV20-1	TRBJ2-7	CSARDDRSREQYF
many	TRBV6-5	TRBJ2-5	CASSYGTAQETQYF
-	TRBV15	TRBJ2-3	CATSREGRSTDTQYF
few	TRBV20-1	TRBJ2-7	CSADSGRVRSEQYF
few	TRBV4-1	TRBJ2-7	CASSHPNRYEQYF
many	TRBV5-1	TRBJ2-1	CASSLFLNEQFF
many	TRBV6-6	TRBJ2-6	CASRTGVGGANVLTF
few	TRBV4-3	TRBJ2-3	CASSQDRVGADTQYF
few	TRBV6-5	TRBJ2-5	CASSYQQGYKTQYF
few	TRBV9	TRBJ2-1	CASSVSYVNEQFF
many	TRBV7-2	TRBJ1-2	CASSLGTGVMYGYTF
-	TRBV6-2/TRBV6-3	TRBJ2-5	CAIRRGLEVRQYF
-	TRBV7-2	TRBJ1-2	CASSVSRVIGYTF
few	TRBV7-2	TRBJ2-5	CASSLASRVETQYF
few	TRBV5-1	TRBJ2-5	CASSGLPPRETQYF
many	TRBV20-1	TRBJ2-3	CSARRGLAGLWRDTDTQYF
few	TRBV9	TRBJ2-3	CASSPPSRASGLTDTQYF
-	TRBV7-9	TRBJ2-2	CASSPGTGFSGELFF
once	TRBV27	TRBJ1-1	CASSGYPDTEAFF
many	TRBV20-1	TRBJ2-5	CSASDGGRGAETQYF
-	TRBV6-1	TRBJ2-6	CASSRGGTSSGANVLTF
once	TRBV3-1	TRBJ1-2	CARSQGGEGGYTF
-	TRBV20-1	TRBJ1-6	CSARGRGLQGGSPLHF
-	TRBV29-1	TRBJ1-2	CSVGGQTSYGYTF